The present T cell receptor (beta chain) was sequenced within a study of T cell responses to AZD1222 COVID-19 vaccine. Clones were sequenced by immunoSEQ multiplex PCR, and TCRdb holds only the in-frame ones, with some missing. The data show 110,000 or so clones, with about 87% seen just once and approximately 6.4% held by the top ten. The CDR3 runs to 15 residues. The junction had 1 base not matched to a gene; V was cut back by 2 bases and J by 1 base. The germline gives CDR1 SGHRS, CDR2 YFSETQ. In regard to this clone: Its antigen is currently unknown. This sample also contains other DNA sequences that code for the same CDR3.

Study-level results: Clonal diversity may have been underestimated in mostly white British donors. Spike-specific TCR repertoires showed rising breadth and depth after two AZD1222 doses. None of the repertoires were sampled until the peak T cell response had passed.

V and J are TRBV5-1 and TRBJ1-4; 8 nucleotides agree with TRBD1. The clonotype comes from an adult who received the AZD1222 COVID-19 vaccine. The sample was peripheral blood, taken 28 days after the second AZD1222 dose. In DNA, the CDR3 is TGCGCCAGCAGCTTACAGGGGGGAACTAATGAAAAACTGTTTTTT. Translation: CASSLQGGTNEKLFF.